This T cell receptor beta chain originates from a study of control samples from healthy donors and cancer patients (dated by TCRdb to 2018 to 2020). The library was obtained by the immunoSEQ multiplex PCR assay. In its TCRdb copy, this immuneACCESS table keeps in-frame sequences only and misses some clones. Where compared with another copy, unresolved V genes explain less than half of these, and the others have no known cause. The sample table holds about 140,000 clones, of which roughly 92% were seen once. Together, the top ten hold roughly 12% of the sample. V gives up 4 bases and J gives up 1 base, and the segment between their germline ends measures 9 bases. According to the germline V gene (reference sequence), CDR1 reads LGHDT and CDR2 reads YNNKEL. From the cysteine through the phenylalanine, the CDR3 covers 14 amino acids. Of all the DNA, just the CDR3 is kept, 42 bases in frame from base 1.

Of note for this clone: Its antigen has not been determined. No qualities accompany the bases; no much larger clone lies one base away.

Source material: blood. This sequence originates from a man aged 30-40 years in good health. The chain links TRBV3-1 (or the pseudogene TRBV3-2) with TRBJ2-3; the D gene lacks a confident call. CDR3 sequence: CASSPSGGTDTQYF. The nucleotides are TGTGCCAGCAGCCCCTCTGGGGGCACAGATACGCAGTATTTT.